This is a list of T cell receptor beta chains from one sample in a study of cytomegalovirus exposure and HLA in healthy donors. Profiling relied on immunoSEQ multiplex PCR, and the TCRdb table lists in-frame clones only, not all of them. The sample has 50,000 to 65,000 clones; about 96% are singletons. The sequenced material came from PBMCs. These receptors came from a woman aged 18-35 years in good health and CMV-seronegative. Both conserved end residues are part of each CDR3. A D gene is named only where the DNA matches it firmly. For some rows the clone size is stated as once, few or many, or as a class when expanded; others skip it.

V gene	J gene	clone size	D gene	CDR3 DNA	CDR3 protein
TRBV6-5	TRBJ2-4	-	-	TGTGCCAGCAGCCAACGGACTCCGACCAAAAACATTCAGTACTTC	CASSQRTPTKNIQYF
TRBV7-2	TRBJ2-2	-	-	TGTGCCAGCAGCCTTCGTTCGGTCGGGGAGCTGTTTTTT	CASSLRSVGELFF
TRBV19	TRBJ2-4	-	-	TGTGCCAGTAGTACCCTACAGATAGCCAAAAACATTCAGTACTTC	CASSTLQIAKNIQYF
TRBV7-2	TRBJ2-7	-	-	TGTGCCAGCAGCACACGGACAGGGTGGGGTGCTAGCGGATCCTACGAGCAGTACTTC	CASSTRTGWGASGSYEQYF
TRBV6-1	TRBJ2-1	-	-	TGTGCCAGCGGTAGGGGCCCCTACAATGAGCAGTTCTTC	CASGRGPYNEQFF
TRBV4-2	TRBJ2-3	once	-	TGTGCCAGCAGCCAAGGGCCCCCGTTCACAGATACGCAGTATTTT	CASSQGPPFTDTQYF
TRBV4-1	TRBJ1-5	-	TRBD1	TGCGCCAGCAGCAAGACAGGGTCGGGGATATGGGACAATCAGCCCCAGCATTTT	CASSKTGSGIWDNQPQHF
TRBV19	TRBJ1-2	-	TRBD1	TGTGCCAGTAGCCCCGGGACAGGAGGATACAACTATGGCTACACCTTC	CASSPGTGGYNYGYTF
TRBV27	TRBJ2-1	-	TRBD2	TGTGCCAGCAGTTTACGGCGGGGGGGTCCCTTGAGCTCCTACAATGAGCAGTTCTTC	CASSLRRGGPLSSYNEQFF
TRBV30	TRBJ1-3	-	-	TGTGCCTGGAGTGCCGCTGGAAACACCATATATTTT	CAWSAAGNTIYF
TRBV7-2	TRBJ2-1	-	-	TGTGCCAGCAGCTTATACCAGGAGAGGGAACAGTTCTTC	CASSLYQEREQFF
TRBV19	TRBJ2-7	few	-	TGTGCCAGTAGTATAGGGGGCCTCCACCCCTACGAGCAGTACTTC	CASSIGGLHPYEQYF
TRBV11-1	TRBJ2-7	-	-	TGTGCCAGCAGCCCCTTCGGGGGCAGGGGGTGGTACGAGCAGTACTTC	CASSPFGGRGWYEQYF
TRBV4-3	TRBJ2-3	once	TRBD2	TGCGCCAGCAGCCAAGATCGTGCGGGGGGGCCCCCAGATACGCAGTATTTT	CASSQDRAGGPPDTQYF
TRBV7-2	TRBJ2-5	-	-	TGTGCCAGCAGCTTTGGGGGCCCCCCAGAGACCCAGTACTTC	CASSFGGPPETQYF
TRBV28	TRBJ1-5	once	-	TGTGCCAGCAGTTGGGGGGACCGTGATCAGCCCCAGCATTTT	CASSWGDRDQPQHF
TRBV6-1	TRBJ2-5	few	-	TGTGCCAGCAGTGAATTGGGGGGAGGACCTGGGGGCCAGTACTTC	CASSELGGGPGGQYF
TRBV28	TRBJ2-5	-	TRBD2	TGTGCCAGCACTCGACTAGCGGGAGTGGAGGAGACCCAGTACTTC	CASTRLAGVEETQYF
TRBV5-1	TRBJ2-2	few	-	TGCGCCAGCCACGTCGGGGAGGCCGGGGAGCTGTTTTTT	CASHVGEAGELFF
TRBV7-3	TRBJ2-3	-	-	TGTGCCAGCAGCTTAAAGGGCGGGGGCACAGATACGCAGTATTTT	CASSLKGGGTDTQYF
TRBV6-1	TRBJ1-2	-	-	TGTGCCAGCAGCCCGGACACCAACTATGGCTACACCTTC	CASSPDTNYGYTF
TRBV7-8	TRBJ2-6	-	-	TGTGCCAGCCCCCGCTCTGGGGCCAACGTCCTGACTTTC	CASPRSGANVLTF
TRBV6-1	TRBJ1-1	-	-	TGTGCCAGCAGTGAGGTGGGGCGCAACTCTGAAGCTTTCTTT	CASSEVGRNSEAFF
TRBV27	TRBJ2-7	-	-	TGTGCCAACCACAGGGCCCAATACCCCTACGAGCAGTACTTC	CANHRAQYPYEQYF
TRBV28	TRBJ1-5	-	TRBD1	TGTGCCAGCACCGACAGGGGAAATCAGCCCCAGCATTTT	CASTDRGNQPQHF
TRBV28	TRBJ2-5	-	-	TGTGCCAGCAACCCGAGGTACAGGCAGGGGACCCAGTACTTC	CASNPRYRQGTQYF
TRBV4-3	TRBJ1-1	-	-	TGCGCCAGCAGCCCAGAGTTGGGGGGGAACACTGAAGCTTTCTTT	CASSPELGGNTEAFF
TRBV27	TRBJ2-7	-	-	TGTGCCAGCAGCCTAGGGACATCCACGGGGGAGCAGTACTTC	CASSLGTSTGEQYF
TRBV5-6	TRBJ1-1	-	-	TGTGCCAGCAGCTTGGCAGGGGTTTGGGGGAACACTGAAGCTTTCTTT	CASSLAGVWGNTEAFF
TRBV19	TRBJ2-1	-	TRBD2	TGTGCCAGTAGTATGGCGGGAGGGTACAATGAGCAGTTCTTC	CASSMAGGYNEQFF
TRBV7-9	TRBJ1-1	-	TRBD1	TGTGCCAGCAGCTTCCTTGACAGGGGCTCTGAAGCTTTCTTT	CASSFLDRGSEAFF
TRBV4-3	TRBJ2-7	-	TRBD1	TGCGCCAGCAGCCAAGGACAGGGGTTCTCCTACGAGCAGTACTTC	CASSQGQGFSYEQYF
TRBV6-5	TRBJ2-1	-	TRBD1	TGTGCCAGCAGCCCGACAGGGAACTCCTACAATGAGCAGTTCTTC	CASSPTGNSYNEQFF
TRBV27	TRBJ2-7	-	-	TGTGCCAGCAGTTTGTCGGGGGCCGGCGGGGGCCCCTACGAGCAGTACTTC	CASSLSGAGGGPYEQYF
TRBV7-8	TRBJ1-2	-	-	TGTGCCAGCAGCCGGGGGAGGGGGGGCTATGGCTACACCTTC	CASSRGRGGYGYTF
TRBV6-1	TRBJ2-7	once	TRBD1	TGTGCCAGCAGTCACGACAGGGTCCGCTACGAGCAGTACTTC	CASSHDRVRYEQYF
TRBV4-1	TRBJ1-3	-	-	TGCGCCAGCAGCCAAGAGGCGGTGCGCCGAGGAAACACCATATATTTT	CASSQEAVRRGNTIYF
TRBV18	TRBJ2-7	-	TRBD1	TGTGCCAGCTCACCAGGGAGTTGGGACAGGGGCTACGAGCAGTACTTC	CASSPGSWDRGYEQYF
TRBV7-9	TRBJ2-5	-	TRBD2	TGTGCCAGCAGCCCCCGACTAGCGGGAGTGGCAGAAGAGACCCAGTACTTC	CASSPRLAGVAEETQYF
TRBV27	TRBJ1-2	once	TRBD1	TGTGCCAGCAGTTTGGCAGGGGGCCCGCAGGATGGCTACACCTTC	CASSLAGGPQDGYTF
TRBV7-8	TRBJ2-5	-	-	TGTGCCAGCAGCTTCGACAGCACGTACCAAGAGACCCAGTACTTC	CASSFDSTYQETQYF
TRBV2	TRBJ2-1	-	-	TGTGCCAGCAGGAGAGGGAGCGGGTCCTACAATGAGCAGTTCTTC	CASRRGSGSYNEQFF
TRBV27	TRBJ1-1	-	TRBD1	TGTGCCACCAGACAGGGACCGAACACTGAAGCTTTCTTT	CATRQGPNTEAFF
TRBV2	TRBJ1-1	-	TRBD1	TGTGCCAGCAGCGTTACAGGGGGAACTGAAGCTTTCTTT	CASSVTGGTEAFF
TRBV5-1	TRBJ2-7	-	TRBD2	TGCGCCAGCAGCTTGCGGCTAGCGGGAGAGGATGAGCAGTACTTC	CASSLRLAGEDEQYF